This T cell receptor (beta chain) was sequenced during a study of neoadjuvant anti-PD-1 for oral cavity cancer. In the study overall: Around day 43, patients without progression received a fourth nivolumab dose before surgery. General observations from the study: Higher pretreatment blood Treg/Th17 ratios correlated with higher pretreatment blood and lower post-treatment tumor TCRbeta clonality.

PBMC libraries mostly used around 510 ng of input genomic DNA, with six replicates per sample. The protocol was immunoSEQ multiplex PCR, while the TCRdb copy is restricted to in-frame clones and leaves out a portion. The sample carries around 65,000 clones, less than 90% recorded once. To note about this clone: Its specificity is unknown.

Time point meaning: after neoadjuvant nivolumab, at surgical resection. This CDR3 comprises 14 residues. V was cut by 4 bases and J by 2 bases, with 12 bases left in between. CDR1 LNHDA and CDR2 SQIVND come from the germline V gene (reference sequence). This TCR derives from a person between 35 and 79 years old with oral cavity squamous cell carcinoma. The chain uses TRBV19 and TRBJ2-7; D remains unclear. This sample comprised PBMCs, obtained after nivolumab (anti-PD-1) treatment. CDR3 coding DNA: TGTGCCAGTAGTACTGGTCAGGTCACCTACGAGCAGTACTTC. It translates to CASSTGQVTYEQYF.